The 27 T cell receptor beta chains below were found in one sample sequenced in a study of immune heterogeneity within non-small cell lung tumors. With 600 ng used per sample, the template was genomic DNA from bulk tumor. In surgery, several biopsies were collected from each primary tumor at widely spaced sites. The patients were newly diagnosed with non-small cell lung cancer, had not been treated, and had curative surgery. Amplification of the TCR beta CDR3 was achieved through multiplex PCR with 32 V and 13 J primers. One entry per CDR3 protein, called by TCRdb with MiXCR from the multiplex PCR reads. The table records over 5,500 distinct CDR3 sequences, 20% to 25% of them present only once. Source material: lung tumor tissue. Receptors originate from a man between 65 and 85 years old with non-small cell lung cancer.

This clonotype was detected many times. This chain connects TRBV20-1 to TRBJ2-3; 8 bases align to TRBD1. The CDR3 extends over 13 amino acids. J gave up 5 bases and V 5 bases, and 6 bases lay outside the gene matches. From germline, CDR1 is DFQATT and CDR2 SNEGSKA (reference sequence). As DNA, the CDR3 is TGCAGTGCTGGTCAGGGGGCAAAAGATACGCAGTATTTT. Its translation is CSAGQGAKDTQYF.

For this clonotype: This sequence may be a read error, since a much larger clone differs from it by one base. The chain employs TRBV4-1 and TRBJ2-2; 7 bases fit TRBD2. The CDR3 covers 16 residues. Per the germline V gene, CDR1 is MGHRA and CDR2 is YSYEKL. The chain's CDR3 is CAISQERGVNTGELFF. The CDR3 DNA follows: TGCGCCATCAGCCAAGAACGGGGGGTGAACACCGGGGAGCTGTTTTTT.

V and J are TRBV30 and TRBJ1-1; no definite D call. Germline V gene data show CDR1 as GTSNPN and CDR2 as SVGIG (reference sequence). The CDR3 sequence is 12 residues long. V lost 2 bases, J lost 4 bases, and 8 bases lay in between. CDR3 sequence reads: CAWSRSGTEAFF. The DNA of the CDR3 is TGTGCCTGGAGTAGGTCGGGCACTGAAGCTTTCTTT.

Relative to its sample, this clonotype is medium-sized. This CDR3 is CSVGEGVDYGYTF. Here the CDR3 DNA reads TGCAGCGTCGGGGAGGGGGTGGACTATGGCTACACCTTC. The J gene is TRBJ1-2, the V gene TRBV29-1; weak D call: TRBD1 (6 bases). The CDR3 loop spans 13 amino acids. The germline V and J ends were trimmed by 6 bases and 3 bases, with 14 bases remaining between them. Germline lookup yields CDR1 SQVTM and CDR2 ANQGSEA.

Worth noting for this clonotype: The conserved phenylalanine or tryptophan normally closing the CDR3 is absent here, so this likely arose from a read error. The chain joins TRBV19 to TRBJ2-1; 14 bases align to TRBD2. Germline V gene lookup returns CDR1 LNHDA and CDR2 SQIVND (reference sequence). The V and J ends lost 5 bases and 7 bases, in that order; junction bases with no gene match: 7. This CDR3 has 16 residues. The DNA for the CDR3 is TGTGCCAGTAGTGGGGAGACTAGCGGGAGGGGGAATGAGCAGTTCTCC. This gives the protein CASSGETSGRGNEQFS.

By share, this clonotype ranks as medium-sized (0.01 to 0.1%). The genes are TRBV6-1 and TRBJ1-2; D call uncertain. Germline values: CDR1 MNHNS, CDR2 SASEGT. V gave up 5 bases and J gave up 0 bases, with 10 bases separating them. This CDR3 has 14 residues. CDR3 loop: CASSRGVPNYGYTF. The CDR3 coding sequence is TGTGCCAGCAGTAGAGGAGTTCCTAACTATGGCTACACCTTC.

In its sample, this clonotype ranks as medium-sized (0.01 to 0.1%). The chain is built from TRBV12-3 or TRBV12-4 and TRBJ1-3, with D possibly matching TRBD1 (5 bases). The CDR3 is 15 residues long. The V end lost 5 bases, the J end lost 8 bases, and 19 bases lay between the germline ends. The DNA of the CDR3 is TGTGCCAGCAGTAGTACGGGAGCAGGGATTCACACCATATATTTT. This gives the protein CASSSTGAGIHTIYF.

This chain connects TRBV25-1 to TRBJ2-5; no clear D gene. Trimming shortened V by 4 bases and J by 2 bases, and 8 bases separated the two germline ends. Germline CDR1 and CDR2: MGHDK and SYGVNS. This CDR3 spans 13 amino acids. The CDR3 nucleotides read TGTGCCAGCAGTGCCGACTTTCAAGAGACCCAGTACTTC. Translation gives CASSADFQETQYF.

Judged by abundance, this clonotype is medium-sized. The chain links TRBV24-1 to TRBJ2-2; 11 nucleotides line up with TRBD2. The junction had 7 bases not matched to a gene; V was cut back by 6 bases and J by 5 bases. CDR3 size: 16 residues. Germline-derived CDR1 and CDR2 are KGHDR and SFDVKD. CDR3 sequence reads: CATSTPSGGHTGELFF. The DNA for the CDR3 is TGTGCCACCAGTACCCCTAGCGGGGGGCATACCGGGGAGCTGTTTTTT.

By share, this clonotype counts as medium-sized. The rearrangement uses TRBV9 and TRBJ1-6; D may be TRBD1 (5 bases). The V end was cut by 2 bases, the J end by 8 bases, with 11 bases between. There are 14 residues in the CDR3. CDR1 is SGDLS, CDR2 YYNGEE, per germline. CDR3: CASSVRDVDSPLHF. The CDR3 coding sequence is TGTGCCAGCAGCGTCAGGGATGTCGATTCACCCCTCCACTTT.

A word on this clonotype: Being one base from a much bigger clone, this may be a read error. V and J are TRBV19 and TRBJ1-1; tentative D call: TRBD1 (5 bases). CDR1 and CDR2 from the germline V gene are LNHDA and SQIVND (reference sequence). The CDR3 is 13 amino acids. CDR3 residues: CASSTNRNTGAFF. In DNA, the CDR3 is TGTGCCAGTAGTACGAACAGGAACACTGGAGCTTTCTTT.

This clonotype was recorded many times. The J gene is TRBJ2-5, the V gene TRBV6-1; TRBD2 aligns across 10 bases. CDR3 size: 15 residues. Trimming took 1 base from V and 4 from J; bases not matched to a gene: 3. CDR1 is MNHNS and CDR2 is SASEGT in the germline V gene. CDR3 DNA sequence: TGTGCCAGCAGTGAAGAAGCGGGGGGGCCAGAGACCCAGTACTTC. It translates to CASSEEAGGPETQYF.

As to this clonotype: A much more abundant neighbour one base away suggests this may be a read error. The CDR3 does not end in the conserved phenylalanine or tryptophan, so this is likely a read error. The chain employs TRBV28 and TRBJ2-7, with 9 bases fitting TRBD2. There are 14 residues in the CDR3. V shed 7 bases and J 2 bases; nucleotides not matched to a gene: 6. Germline V gene sequence: CDR1 MDHEN, CDR2 SYDVKM. CDR3 in DNA: TGTGCCAGCACCCGCGCGGGGGGGACCTACGAGCAGTACTCC. Translated, it gives CASTRAGGTYEQYS.

This clonotype came up many times. V gene TRBV3-1 combines with J gene TRBJ1-4; D is undetermined. From germline, CDR1 is LGHDT and CDR2 YNNKEL (reference sequence). V was trimmed by 2 bases and J by 7 bases, leaving 8 bases between them. There are 13 residues in the CDR3. The CDR3 sequence: CASSQREGEKLFF. Written as DNA, the CDR3 is TGTGCCAGCAGCCAAAGGGAGGGTGAAAAACTGTTTTTT.

This clonotype is labeled medium-sized. The CDR3: CASSLGQGRTEAFF. DNA for the CDR3: TGCGCCAGCAGCTTAGGACAGGGTCGCACTGAAGCTTTCTTT. V gene TRBV5-1 combines with J gene TRBJ1-1; 8 bases agree with TRBD1. Germline CDR1 reads SGHRS; CDR2 reads YFSETQ. After removal of 2 bases from V and 4 bases from J, the junction contained 4 bases not matched to a gene. The CDR3 sequence is 14 residues long.

This clonotype was counted between two and nine times. The genes are TRBV7-2 and TRBJ1-1, with D unresolved. Per germline, CDR1 SGHTA and CDR2 FQGNSA. The CDR3 has 15 residues. V dropped 2 bases and J dropped 6 bases, with 16 bases sitting between them. CDR3 protein: CASSLPVGSGAEAFF. CDR3 nucleotides: TGTGCCAGCAGCTTACCAGTAGGGTCAGGTGCTGAAGCTTTCTTT.

Within the sample, this clonotype is medium-sized. The V gene is TRBV19, the J gene TRBJ2-3, with 8 positions matching TRBD1. Germline trimming cut 6 bases from V and 1 base from J; bases unmatched to any gene: 18. Germline CDR1 is LNHDA and CDR2 is SQIVND (reference sequence). The CDR3 has 19 amino acids. CDR3 protein: CASSHGRTGPQPRTDTQYF. The DNA for the CDR3 is TGTGCCAGTAGCCATGGCAGGACAGGGCCGCAACCCCGCACAGATACGCAGTATTTT.

By share, this clonotype counts as medium-sized. V usage is TRBV10-3 and J usage is TRBJ2-5; D gene unclear. The germline V and J ends were trimmed by 3 bases and 2 bases, with 16 bases remaining between them. Germline V CDR1 and CDR2: ENHRY, SYGVKD. This CDR3 is 16 amino acids long. The CDR3 bases are TGTGCCATCAGTGAAGTTTATGAGTGGGGTCAAGAGACCCAGTACTTC. Translated, it gives CAISEVYEWGQETQYF.

This clonotype is judged medium-sized. The rearrangement joins TRBV5-1 to TRBJ1-6; D is undetermined. The CDR3 has 14 residues. V was pared by 3 bases and J by 5 bases, with 9 bases between. The germline V gene encodes CDR1 SGHRS and CDR2 YFSETQ. CDR3 sequence: CASSWTSDNSPLHF. The CDR3 DNA is TGCGCCAGCAGCTGGACGTCGGATAATTCACCCCTCCACTTT.

By its share, this clonotype is medium-sized. The chain joins TRBV6-2 or TRBV6-3 to TRBJ1-2, with D unresolved. Germline-derived CDR1 and CDR2 are MNHEY and SVGEGT. This CDR3 has 12 residues. V lost 2 bases to trimming and J lost 4 bases, with 5 bases between them. The CDR3 here is CASSYRSYGYTF. CDR3 in DNA: TGTGCCAGCAGTTACCGTAGCTATGGCTACACCTTC.

Turning to this clonotype: This may stem from a read error, because a much larger clone lies one nucleotide away. The chain has TRBV6-9 and TRBJ1-4; D is undetermined. CDR1 and CDR2 (germline): MNHGY, SVAAGI. The V gene lost 4 bases and the J gene lost 4 bases, with 16 bases spanning the gap. The CDR3 runs to 16 residues. The CDR3 region is CASSSLEGGFNEKLFF. The CDR3, as DNA: TGTGCCAGCAGTTCCCTAGAGGGAGGTTTTAATGAAAAACTGTTTTTT.

The V gene is TRBV5-4, the J gene TRBJ2-1, with D unresolved. The CDR3 extends over 14 amino acids. Trimming shortened V by 2 bases and J by 0 bases, and 6 bases separated the two germline ends. Germline CDR1 SGHNT, CDR2 YYREEE (reference sequence). CDR3 DNA sequence: TGTGCCAGCAGCTTTATAACCTCCTACAATGAGCAGTTCTTC. It translates to CASSFITSYNEQFF.

By its share, this clonotype is medium-sized. V is TRBV29-1 and J is TRBJ2-7; D may be TRBD2 (5 bases). Trimming took 4 bases from V and 5 from J, leaving 18 bases between them. This CDR3 is 14 amino acids long. Germline V gene sequence: CDR1 SQVTM, CDR2 ANQGSEA. CDR3 protein: CSVVRLGDGDEQYF. CDR3 coding DNA: TGCAGCGTTGTTCGCCTGGGAGACGGGGACGAGCAGTACTTC.

Judged by abundance, this clonotype is medium-sized (0.01 to 0.1%). The V call is TRBV6-1, the J call TRBJ2-7; perhaps TRBD2 as D (6 bases). With 1 base removed from V and 2 bases from J, the gap between germline ends came to 9 bases. The CDR3 loop spans 14 amino acids. Germline V gene data show CDR1 as MNHNS and CDR2 as SASEGT. The CDR3 bases are TGTGCCAGCAGTGAAGGGGACTCTCCCTACGAGCAGTACTTC. It encodes CASSEGDSPYEQYF.

The genes are TRBV7-9 and TRBJ2-3; a weak D match, TRBD1 (5 bases). The CDR3 is 14 residues long. Germline CDR1 SEHNR, CDR2 FQNEAQ (reference sequence). The V end lost 7 bases, the J end lost 6 bases, and 17 bases lay between the germline ends. CDR3 DNA sequence: TGTGCCAGCATATCTGGGGCTCAGGTGGATACGCAGTATTTT. Translated: CASISGAQVDTQYF. Based on the CDR3 plus reference TRBV7-9 and TRBJ2-3, the full variable domain is DTGVSQNPRHKITKRGQNVTFRCDPISEHNRLYWYRQTLGQGPEFLTYFQNEAQLEKSRLLSDRFSAERPKGSFSTLEIQRTEQGDSAMYLCASISGAQVDTQYFGPGTRLTVL.

The rearrangement joins TRBV6-7 to TRBJ1-2; perhaps TRBD1 as D (6 bases). TRBV6-7 qualifies as an ORF whose function is uncertain. V was clipped by 6 bases and J by 4 bases, with 18 bases between them. The CDR3 consists of 15 residues. CDR3 sequence reads: CASSTNTGQLYGYTF. DNA for the CDR3: TGTGCCAGCAGCACAAATACGGGACAACTCTATGGCTACACCTTC.

This clonotype appeared many times. This sequence joins TRBV19 and TRBJ2-5; D may be TRBD1 (5 bases). The CDR3 extends over 15 amino acids. V was cut by 2 bases and J by 5 bases, with 15 bases left in between. Germline V gene lookup returns CDR1 LNHDA and CDR2 SQIVND (reference sequence). The CDR3 loop reads CASSISGFPAETQYF. CDR3 sequence (DNA): TGTGCCAGTAGTATATCAGGGTTTCCAGCTGAGACCCAGTACTTC.